This T cell receptor beta chain was sequenced for a study of control samples from healthy donors and cancer patients. The table came from immunoSEQ multiplex PCR; TCRdb's copy has only in-frame clones and leaves some out. Among some 410,000 clones listed, 80% to 95% were seen once. The germline V gene encodes CDR1 SGDLS and CDR2 YYNGEE. The CDR3 totals 12 residues. Trimming stripped 7 bases from V and 2 bases from J, with 4 bases between. The sequencing input was PBMCs. The receptor was derived from a middle-aged man with head and neck cancer. This sequence joins TRBV9 and TRBJ1-6; no reliable D call. CDR3 residues: CASGTYNSPLHF. CDR3 in DNA: TGTGCCAGCGGGACCTATAATTCACCCCTCCACTTT.